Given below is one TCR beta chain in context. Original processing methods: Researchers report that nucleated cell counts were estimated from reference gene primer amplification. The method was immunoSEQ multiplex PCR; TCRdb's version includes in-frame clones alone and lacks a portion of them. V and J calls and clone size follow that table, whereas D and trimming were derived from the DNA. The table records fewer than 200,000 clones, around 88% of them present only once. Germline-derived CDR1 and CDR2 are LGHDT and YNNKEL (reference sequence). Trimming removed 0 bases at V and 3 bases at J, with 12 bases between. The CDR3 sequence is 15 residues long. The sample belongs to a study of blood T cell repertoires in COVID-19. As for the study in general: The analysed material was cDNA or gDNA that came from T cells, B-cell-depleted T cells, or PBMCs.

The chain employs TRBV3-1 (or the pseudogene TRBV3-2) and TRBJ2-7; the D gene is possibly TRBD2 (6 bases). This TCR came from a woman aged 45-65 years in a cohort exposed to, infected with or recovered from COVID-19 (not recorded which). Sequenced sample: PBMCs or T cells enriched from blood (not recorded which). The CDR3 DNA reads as TGTGCCAGCAGCCAAGATCTGCGACTAGTCTACGAGCAGTACTTC. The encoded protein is CASSQDLRLVYEQYF.